Sequencing of this TCR beta chain was carried out in a study of blood T cell repertoires in COVID-19. Study context: Acute and convalescent COVID-19 samples came from the United States, Italy and Spain. Nucleic acid was either cDNA or gDNA, and it came from T cells, B-cell-depleted T cells, or PBMCs.

Germline CDR1 and CDR2: SGDLS and YYNGEE. The junction had 2 bases not matched to a gene; V was cut back by 0 bases and J by 0 bases. The CDR3 runs to 16 residues. Per the study methods: Reference gene primer amplification gave nucleated cell count estimates. Profiled with immunoSEQ multiplex PCR; TCRdb holds only in-frame clones, not every one. Clone size and the V and J calls come from that table; the DNA yielded D and trimming. The repertoire consists of some 190,000 clones, with roughly 88% occurring once and the leading ten covering 5.6%. Participants were aged roughly 18 to 90 years, lived in about two dozen US areas, and enrolled virtually.

The source is a man aged 35 to 55 with acute COVID-19. Specimen: PBMCs or T cells enriched from blood (not recorded which). The chain combines TRBV9 with TRBJ2-2; 7 bases are shared with TRBD2. CDR3 coding DNA: TGTGCCAGCAGCGTAGCTAGCGGCGCGAACACCGGGGAGCTGTTTTTT. This sequence encodes CASSVASGANTGELFF. Combining the CDR3 with reference TRBV9 and TRBJ2-2 gives the whole variable domain DSGVTQTPKHLITATGQRVTLRCSPRSGDLSVYWYQQSLDQGLQFLIQYYNGEERAKGNILERFSAQQFPDLHSELNLSSLELGDSALYFCASSVASGANTGELFFGEGSRLTVL.